This T cell receptor (beta chain) emerged from a study of Ad26.COV2.S vaccination and SARS-CoV-2 variants. Broader study findings: People who got the vaccine had more spike-specific TCR breadth than people who got placebo. The TCR-based breadth and depth measures might underestimate overall T cell responses.

Notes on this clone: Its antigen is currently unknown.

The CDR3 spans 17 residues. The germline V gene encodes CDR1 MGHRA and CDR2 YSYEKL. V lost 3 bases and J 3 bases, leaving 18 bases between the germline ends. Libraries were prepared by immunoSEQ multiplex PCR; TCRdb keeps only in-frame clonotypes and omits some of them. Of about 97,000 clones in the sample, roughly 75% were seen once. The sample consisted of peripheral blood, taken after recovery from COVID-19. The chain is built from TRBV4-1 and TRBJ1-5; D ambiguous. The TCR originated in a human donor who had recovered from COVID-19. DNA for the CDR3: TGCGCCAGCAGCCAGATCTTAGGTCGGGGTGACAATCAGCCCCAGCATTTT. Translating gives CASSQILGRGDNQPQHF.